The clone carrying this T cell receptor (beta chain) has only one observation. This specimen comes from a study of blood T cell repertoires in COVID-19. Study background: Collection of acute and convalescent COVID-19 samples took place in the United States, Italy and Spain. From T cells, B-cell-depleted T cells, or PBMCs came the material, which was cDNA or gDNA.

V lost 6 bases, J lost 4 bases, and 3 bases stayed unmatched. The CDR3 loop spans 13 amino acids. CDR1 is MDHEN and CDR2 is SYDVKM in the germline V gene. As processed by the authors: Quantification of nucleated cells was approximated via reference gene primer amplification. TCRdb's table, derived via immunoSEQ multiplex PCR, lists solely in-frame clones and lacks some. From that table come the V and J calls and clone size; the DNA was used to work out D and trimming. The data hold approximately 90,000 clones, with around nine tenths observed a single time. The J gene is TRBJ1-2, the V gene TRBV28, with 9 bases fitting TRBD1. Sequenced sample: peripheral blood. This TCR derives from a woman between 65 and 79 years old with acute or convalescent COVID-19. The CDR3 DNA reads TGTGCCAGCAGGCCGACAGGGGGCTATGGCTACACCTTC. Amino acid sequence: CASRPTGGYGYTF.